Presented here are 4 T cell receptor beta chains from one specimen sequenced in a study of shared clonotypes between healthy human individuals (dated by TCRdb to 2020 to 2022). Receptor libraries were prepared by the immunoSEQ multiplex PCR assay. TCRdb obtained this table from immuneACCESS and retained in-frame rearrangements with V and J assigned. These tables miss some clones; where compared with another copy, unresolved V genes account for less than half of the shortfall, and the remainder is unexplained. The sample data list about 1.1 million clones, and around three quarters of these were observed just once. The ten largest account for more than 0.55% of the sample. The sample was memory CD4+ T cells from PBMCs. The cell subset or site label on this specimen signifies: CD45RA-negative fraction. The source is a man between 18 and 35 years old in good health. Some clones in this sample may be carry-over from other donors' samples.

This chain connects TRBV5-1 to TRBJ2-5, with 9 bases matching TRBD1. V lost 4 bases to trimming and J lost 0 bases; unmatched junction nucleotides: 4. The CDR3 length is 15 residues. CDR1 and CDR2 (germline): SGHRS, YFSETQ. CDR3 sequence: CASSQGQGNQETQYF. The CDR3 DNA reads TGCGCCAGCAGCCAGGGACAGGGCAACCAAGAGACCCAGTACTTC.

This clone was picked up one time. This chain joins TRBV9 and TRBJ2-3; the D gene could be TRBD1 or TRBD2 (5 bases each). Germline V gene lookup returns CDR1 SGDLS and CDR2 YYNGEE. V dropped 6 bases and J dropped 5 bases, with 16 bases sitting between them. The CDR3 covers 14 residues. Here the CDR3 reads CASTVGTSGDTQYF. CDR3 nucleotide sequence: TGTGCCAGCACCGTCGGGACCAGCGGAGATACGCAGTATTTT.

This clone was observed once. The V gene is TRBV28, the J gene TRBJ1-2; D uncertain. Trimming left V 8 bases short and J 4 bases short, with 20 bases between. The CDR3 extends over 15 amino acids. Germline CDR1 is MDHEN and CDR2 is SYDVKM. The CDR3 loop reads CASASRAAVVYGYTF. In DNA, the CDR3 is TGTGCCAGCGCCTCAAGGGCTGCGGTCGTCTATGGCTACACCTTC.

The CDR3 loop reads CASSLGGGYYEQYF. CDR3 nucleotides: TGTGCCAGCTCACTTGGTGGCGGATACTACGAGCAGTACTTC. This chain links TRBV18 with TRBJ2-7; D is uncertain. Germline V CDR1 and CDR2: KGHSH, LQKENI. CDR3 length: 14 amino acids. Trimming removed 4 bases at V and 3 bases at J, with 13 bases between.